These T cell receptor beta chains were read from a single sample in a study of blood T cell repertoires in COVID-19. Data came from immunoSEQ multiplex PCR; TCRdb stores just in-frame clones and leaves some out. The sample shows under 200,000 clones, approximately 84% of them seen only once. The sample comprised PBMCs or T cells enriched from blood (not recorded which). The origin of the receptors is a woman between 40 and 55 years old with acute COVID-19. Each CDR3 is given with its conserved first and last residue. A D gene is named only where the DNA matches it firmly. Rows may omit the clone size; those that give it use once, few, many or a size class.

d_call,j_call,v_call,clone_size,cdr3_aa,cdr3_nt
TRBD2,TRBJ2-2,TRBV11-2,.,CASSYEWGTSGHRTGELFF,TGTGCCAGCAGCTACGAATGGGGGACTAGCGGTCATCGGACCGGGGAGCTGTTTTTT
.,TRBJ1-6,TRBV10-3,.,CAISESWPLHSPLHF,TGTGCCATCAGTGAGTCGTGGCCGCTCCATTCACCCCTCCACTTT
TRBD1,TRBJ1-2,TRBV5-1,once,CASSLQGDEVGYTF,TGCGCCAGCAGCTTGCAGGGGGACGAGGTCGGCTACACCTTC
.,TRBJ1-2,TRBV19,.,CASRDFGVGFYGYTF,TGTGCCAGTAGGGACTTTGGGGTAGGGTTCTATGGCTACACCTTC
.,TRBJ2-3,TRBV5-5,.,CASSIDGASTDTQYF,TGTGCCAGCAGCATCGACGGAGCTAGCACAGATACGCAGTATTTT
.,TRBJ1-2,TRBV6-1,.,CASSEQGFYGYTF,TGTGCCAGCAGTGAACAGGGGTTCTATGGCTACACCTTC
TRBD2,TRBJ2-5,TRBV2,.,CASSSSSGRGETQYF,TGTGCCAGCAGCTCTTCTAGCGGGAGGGGGGAGACCCAGTACTTC
.,TRBJ1-2,TRBV30,.,CAWSRIGGQPIYGYTF,TGTGCCTGGAGTAGGATTGGCGGACAGCCGATCTATGGCTACACCTTC
.,TRBJ2-1,TRBV11-3,.,CASSFGQGIYNEQFF,TGTGCCAGCAGCTTCGGGCAGGGGATTTACAATGAGCAGTTCTTC
.,TRBJ1-1,TRBV30,.,CAWRNTMNTEAFF,TGTGCCTGGAGGAACACCATGAACACTGAAGCTTTCTTT
.,TRBJ1-2,TRBV5-8,.,CASSYGRDWGYGYTF,TGTGCCAGCAGTTACGGACGGGATTGGGGCTATGGCTACACCTTC
TRBD2,TRBJ2-1,TRBV29-1,.,CSVPGGAGGSYNEQFF,TGCAGCGTGCCGGGCGGAGCGGGAGGCTCCTACAATGAGCAGTTCTTC
TRBD2,TRBJ2-5,TRBV30,.,CAWRRGLAGGGETQYF,TGTGCCTGGCGCCGGGGACTAGCGGGAGGGGGAGAGACCCAGTACTTC
.,TRBJ1-6,TRBV5-1,.,CASRRRENYNSPLHF,TGCGCCAGCAGGAGACGGGAAAACTATAATTCACCCCTCCACTTT
.,TRBJ1-2,TRBV5-6,.,CASSLFRGVGYTF,TGTGCCAGCAGCTTGTTCAGGGGAGTTGGCTACACCTTC
TRBD1,TRBJ1-2,TRBV5-1,.,CASSSGTGSYGYTF,TGCGCCAGCAGCTCCGGGACAGGGAGTTATGGCTACACCTTC
.,TRBJ1-6,TRBV25-1,.,CASSDGTILYNSPLHF,TGTGCCAGCAGTGACGGGACAATACTTTATAATTCACCCCTCCACTTT
TRBD2,TRBJ2-1,TRBV7-6,.,CASSLGLAGGQGEQFF,TGTGCCAGCAGCCTAGGACTAGCGGGAGGGCAGGGTGAGCAGTTCTTC
.,TRBJ1-1,TRBV19,.,CASSIMYRGGTEAFF,TGTGCCAGTAGTATAATGTATCGGGGGGGGACTGAAGCTTTCTTT
TRBD1,TRBJ1-1,TRBV9,.,CASSEQGAGEAFF,TGTGCCAGCAGCGAACAGGGGGCTGGGGAAGCTTTCTTT
TRBD2,TRBJ2-1,TRBV6-1,many,CASSELAGGLGPNNEQFF,TGTGCCAGCAGTGAGTTGGCGGGAGGGCTCGGCCCCAACAATGAGCAGTTCTTC
.,TRBJ1-1,TRBV7-9,.,CASSLSRTERAFF,TGTGCCAGCAGCCTATCAAGGACTGAACGAGCTTTCTTT
TRBD2,TRBJ2-1,TRBV6-5,.,CASSHTSGSIDEQFF,TGTGCCAGCAGTCATACTAGCGGGAGTATCGATGAGCAGTTCTTC
.,TRBJ1-2,TRBV2,.,CASSEAGGQTYGYTF,TGTGCCAGCAGTGAAGCGGGTGGACAGACCTATGGCTACACCTTC
.,TRBJ2-3,TRBV30,.,CAWSLPAGSTDTQYF,TGTGCCTGGAGTCTTCCTGCGGGGAGCACAGATACGCAGTATTTT
TRBD2,TRBJ2-1,TRBV19,once,CASSTRTSGSKQFF,TGTGCCAGTAGTACCCGGACTAGCGGGAGCAAGCAGTTCTTC
TRBD1,TRBJ1-1,TRBV19,.,CATSRGLEAFF,TGTGCCACCTCGAGGGGGCTTGAAGCTTTCTTT
TRBD1,TRBJ1-6,TRBV30,.,CAWGQGNSPLHF,TGTGCCTGGGGACAGGGGAATTCACCCCTCCACTTT
.,TRBJ2-3,TRBV19,.,CASSIGLVADTQYF,TGTGCCAGTAGTATAGGACTAGTCGCAGATACGCAGTATTTT
TRBD1,TRBJ2-3,TRBV5-6,many,CASSSGQGTDTQYF,TGTGCCAGCAGCTCCGGACAGGGTACAGATACGCAGTATTTT
TRBD1,TRBJ1-2,TRBV4-1,.,CASSQGLGTGNVGYTF,TGCGCCAGCAGCCAGGGTCTCGGGACAGGTAACGTTGGCTACACCTTC
TRBD1,TRBJ1-2,TRBV2,.,CASPRQGEDYGYTF,TGTGCCAGCCCAAGACAGGGGGAAGACTATGGCTACACCTTC
TRBD2,TRBJ2-1,TRBV19,many,CASSMGGDLRNEQFF,TGTGCCAGTAGTATGGGAGGGGATTTACGCAATGAGCAGTTCTTC
.,TRBJ2-1,TRBV3-1/TRBV3-2,.,CASSSRGGKDNEQFF,TGTGCCAGCAGCTCCAGAGGAGGGAAAGACAATGAGCAGTTCTTC
TRBD1,TRBJ1-2,TRBV5-4,.,CASRRYEQGGTTNYGYTF,TGTGCCAGCAGGCGTTATGAACAGGGGGGGACTACTAACTATGGCTACACCTTC
.,TRBJ2-2,TRBV9,.,CASSPLTGNTGELFF,TGTGCCAGCAGCCCACTGACAGGGAACACCGGGGAGCTGTTTTTT
.,TRBJ2-5,TRBV14,once,CASSQDSSATQYF,TGTGCCAGCAGCCAAGATTCCAGTGCCACCCAGTACTTC
.,TRBJ2-2,TRBV6-5,.,CASSYGSRRGGELFF,TGTGCCAGCAGTTATGGCTCGAGACGGGGCGGGGAGCTGTTTTTT
.,TRBJ2-2,TRBV24-1,.,CATSDGSWNTGELFF,TGTGCCACCAGTGATGGTAGCTGGAACACCGGGGAGCTGTTTTTT
.,TRBJ2-3,TRBV6-5,few,CASSYSRQAPGDTQYF,TGTGCCAGCAGTTACTCGAGACAGGCCCCAGGAGATACGCAGTATTTT
.,TRBJ1-2,TRBV7-2,.,CASSLAPRANYGYTF,TGTGCCAGCAGCTTAGCGCCCAGAGCGAACTATGGCTACACCTTC
TRBD2,TRBJ2-7,TRBV27,.,CASSYRDPAGGEQYF,TGTGCCAGCAGTTACAGGGATCCAGCGGGAGGCGAGCAGTACTTC
.,TRBJ2-7,TRBV6-2/TRBV6-3,.,CASSGPGGTEQYF,TGTGCCAGCAGCGGACCAGGGGGGACCGAGCAGTACTTC
.,TRBJ1-2,TRBV19,.,CASSPRPAGGYTF,TGTGCCAGTAGTCCCAGACCAGCAGGGGGCTACACCTTC
TRBD2,TRBJ2-3,TRBV7-2,.,CASSLISGLAADTQYF,TGTGCCAGCAGCTTGATTTCGGGACTAGCTGCAGATACGCAGTATTTT
.,TRBJ2-2,TRBV5-1,.,CASSPPGIERGELFF,TGCGCCAGCAGCCCTCCCGGTATCGAACGGGGGGAGCTGTTTTTT
TRBD1,TRBJ1-2,TRBV5-1,.,CASSSGTGIEGYTF,TGCGCCAGCAGTTCCGGGACAGGGATCGAAGGCTACACCTTC